The clone carrying this TCR beta chain was counted a few times. The antigen is not known. Using RNA transcripts, the TCR beta CDR3 regions were amplified. Scientists carried out first-round RT-PCR using HTBI primers and then a second-round multiplex PCR. TCRdb fed the multiplex PCR reads into MiXCR, producing one record per CDR3 protein. Of about 160,000 distinct CDR3 sequences in the sample, more than 30% were seen once. There are 14 residues in the CDR3. The germline V gene encodes CDR1 MDHEN and CDR2 SYDVKM. V dropped 5 bases and J dropped 0 bases, with 10 bases sitting between them. These data originate in a study of Graves' ophthalmopathy and Graves' hyperthyroidism. Study information: Peripheral blood (taken before any treatment) was collected at initial diagnosis. Findings and limits, study-wide: Detected in blood as well were most expanded thyroid clonotypes with frequency above 0.001. Ophthalmopathy cases were distinguished from stable hyperthyroidism by a 13-signature model, reaching around 88% sensitivity and 81.08% specificity.

Diagnosis used clinical symptoms, serum thyroxine, TRAb, thyroid ultrasound and orbital computed tomography. Sequencing input: peripheral blood. The chain couples TRBV28 to TRBJ1-2; D gene unclear. The TCR was taken from a woman between 40 and 55 years old with Graves' ophthalmopathy. CDR3 DNA sequence: TGTGCCAGCAGTGAGAACAAAGCTAACTATGGCTACACCTTC. Amino acids: CASSENKANYGYTF.